Listed here is a single T cell receptor beta chain. TCRdb reanalysed the RT-PCR reads using MiXCR and keeps one entry per CDR3 protein. In the table there are under 200,000 distinct CDR3 sequences, 30% of which are singletons. The record originates from a study of patients and donors after allogeneic stem cell transplantation. The CDR3 is made up of 13 amino acids. Between the trimmed V and J ends, which lost 2 bases and 4 bases, there was a span of 8 bases. CDR1 is MNHEY and CDR2 is SMNVEV in the germline V gene (reference sequence). Sample: blood, either unsorted or a sorted T cell fraction (not recorded which). The genes are TRBV27 and TRBJ2-5, with D unclear. The sequence derives from a human donor who was either an allogeneic HSCT recipient or a stem cell or donor lymphocyte infusion donor (not recorded which). It is not recorded whose cells these are; they may come from a transplant donor. CDR3 coding DNA: TGTGCCAGCAGTTTAACTCGAGGAGAGACCCAGTACTTC. As protein: CASSLTRGETQYF.